This TCR beta chain was obtained from a study of T cells in Graves' hyperthyroidism and ophthalmopathy. Amplification targeted TCR beta CDR3 regions from RNA transcripts. HTBI primers were the set used in a first-round RT-PCR of the TCR CDR3. MiXCR, run by TCRdb on the multiplex PCR reads, gives a single entry per CDR3 protein. The data hold approximately 500,000 distinct CDR3 sequences, with just over 45% observed a single time. Remarks on this clonotype: The target antigen is unknown.

Germline CDR1 and CDR2: LNHDA and SQIVND (reference sequence). The CDR3 has 15 residues. V lost 8 bases and J lost 8; bases outside the gene matches: 12. Study results and limitations: Blood samples included most of the expanded thyroid clonotypes exceeding 0.001.

The sequenced sample consisted of peripheral blood or thyroid tissue (not recorded which). The chain combines TRBV19 with TRBJ2-2, with 9 positions matching TRBD1. This TCR derives from a woman under 30 with Graves' hyperthyroidism. CDR3 in amino acids: CASRPDGTGPGELFF. CDR3 nucleotides: TGTGCCAGTCGACCGGACGGGACAGGGCCAGGGGAGCTGTTTTTT.